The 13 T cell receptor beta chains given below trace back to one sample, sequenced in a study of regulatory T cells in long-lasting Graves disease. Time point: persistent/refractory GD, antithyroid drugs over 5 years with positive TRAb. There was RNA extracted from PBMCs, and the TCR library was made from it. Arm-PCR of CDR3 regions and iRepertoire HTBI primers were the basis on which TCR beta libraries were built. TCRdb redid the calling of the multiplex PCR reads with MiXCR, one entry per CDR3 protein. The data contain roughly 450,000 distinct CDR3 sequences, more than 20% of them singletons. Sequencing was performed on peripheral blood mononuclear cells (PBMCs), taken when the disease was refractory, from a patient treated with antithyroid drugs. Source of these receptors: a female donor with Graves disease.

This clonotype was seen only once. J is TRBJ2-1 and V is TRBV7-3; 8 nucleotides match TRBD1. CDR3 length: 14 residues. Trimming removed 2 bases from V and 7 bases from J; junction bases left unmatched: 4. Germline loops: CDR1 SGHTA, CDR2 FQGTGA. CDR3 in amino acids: CASSLQGARNEQFF. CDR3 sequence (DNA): TGTGCCAGCAGCTTACAGGGGGCGCGAAATGAGCAGTTCTTC.

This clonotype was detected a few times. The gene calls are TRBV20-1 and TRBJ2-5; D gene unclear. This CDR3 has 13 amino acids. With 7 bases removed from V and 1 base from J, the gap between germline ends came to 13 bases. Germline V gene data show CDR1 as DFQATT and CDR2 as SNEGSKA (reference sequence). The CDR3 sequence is CSVCRVGQETQYF. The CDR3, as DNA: TGCAGTGTATGCCGTGTGGGCCAAGAGACCCAGTACTTC.

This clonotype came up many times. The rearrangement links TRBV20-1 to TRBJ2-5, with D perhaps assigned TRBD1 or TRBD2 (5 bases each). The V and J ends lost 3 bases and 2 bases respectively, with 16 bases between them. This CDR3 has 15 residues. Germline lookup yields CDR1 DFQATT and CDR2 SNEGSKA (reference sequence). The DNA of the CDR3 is TGCAGTGCTAGCCCCCCCGGGGCGAGACAAGAGACCCAGTACTTC. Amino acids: CSASPPGARQETQYF.

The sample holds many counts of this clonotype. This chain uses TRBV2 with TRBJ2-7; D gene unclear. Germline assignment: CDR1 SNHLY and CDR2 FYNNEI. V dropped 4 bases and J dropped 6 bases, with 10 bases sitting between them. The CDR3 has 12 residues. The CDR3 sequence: CASSVVVREQYF. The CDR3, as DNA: TGTGCCAGCAGTGTGGTCGTCCGCGAGCAGTACTTC.

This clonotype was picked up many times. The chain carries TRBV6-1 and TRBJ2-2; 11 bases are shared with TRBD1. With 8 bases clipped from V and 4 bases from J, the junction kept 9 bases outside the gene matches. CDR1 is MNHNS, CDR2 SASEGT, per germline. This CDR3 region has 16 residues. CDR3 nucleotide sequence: TGTGCCAGCCGACCAACTGGGACAGGGGGCACCGGGGAGCTGTTTTTT. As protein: CASRPTGTGGTGELFF.

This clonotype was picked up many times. The CDR3 spells CASSFLGRGQYEQYF. The CDR3 DNA sequence: TGTGCCAGCAGTTTCCTGGGCAGGGGGCAATACGAGCAGTACTTC. This sequence joins TRBV12-3 or TRBV12-4 and TRBJ2-7, with TRBD1 identical over 8 bases. CDR3 length: 15 residues. V trimming: 3 bases; J trimming: 4 bases; junction bases outside the gene matches: 8.

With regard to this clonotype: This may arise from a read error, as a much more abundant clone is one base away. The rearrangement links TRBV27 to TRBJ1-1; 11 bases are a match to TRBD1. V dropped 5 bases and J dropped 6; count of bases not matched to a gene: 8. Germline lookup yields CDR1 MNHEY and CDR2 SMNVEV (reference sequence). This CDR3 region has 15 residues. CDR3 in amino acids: CASSVRTGGEAEAFF. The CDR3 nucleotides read TGTGCCAGCAGTGTACGGACAGGGGGCGAAGCTGAAGCTTTCTTT.

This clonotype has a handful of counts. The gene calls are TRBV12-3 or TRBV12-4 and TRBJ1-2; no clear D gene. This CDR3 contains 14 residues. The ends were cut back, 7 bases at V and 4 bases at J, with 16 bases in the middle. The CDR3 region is CASTQIQESYGYTF. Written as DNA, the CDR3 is TGTGCCAGCACTCAGATTCAGGAGAGCTATGGCTACACCTTC.

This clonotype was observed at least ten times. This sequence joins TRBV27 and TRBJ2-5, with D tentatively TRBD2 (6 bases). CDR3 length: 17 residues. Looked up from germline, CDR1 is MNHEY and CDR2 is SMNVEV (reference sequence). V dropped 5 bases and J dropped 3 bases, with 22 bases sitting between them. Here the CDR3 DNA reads TGTGCCAGCAGTAAATGGGGACGGGGGATTCTCAAAGAGACCCAGTACTTC. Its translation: CASSKWGRGILKETQYF.

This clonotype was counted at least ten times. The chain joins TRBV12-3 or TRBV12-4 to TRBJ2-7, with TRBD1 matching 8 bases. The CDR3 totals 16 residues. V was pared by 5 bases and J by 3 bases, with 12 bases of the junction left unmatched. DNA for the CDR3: TGTGCCAGCAGTCCGTCCGGGACAGGTCTTGACTACGAGCAGTACTTC. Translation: CASSPSGTGLDYEQYF.

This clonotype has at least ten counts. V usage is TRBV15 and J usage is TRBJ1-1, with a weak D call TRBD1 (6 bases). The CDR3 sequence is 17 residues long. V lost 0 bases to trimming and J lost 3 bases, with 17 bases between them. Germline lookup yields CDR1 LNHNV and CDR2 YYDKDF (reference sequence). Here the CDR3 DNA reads TGTGCCACCAGCAGAGATAATGGCGCAGGGGAGGACACTGAAGCTTTCTTT. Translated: CATSRDNGAGEDTEAFF.

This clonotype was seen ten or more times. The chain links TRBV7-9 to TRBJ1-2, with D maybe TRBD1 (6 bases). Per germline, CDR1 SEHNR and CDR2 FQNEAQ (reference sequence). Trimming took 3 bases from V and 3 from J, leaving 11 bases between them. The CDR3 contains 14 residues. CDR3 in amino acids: CASSLLPGDYGYTF. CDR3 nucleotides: TGTGCCAGCAGCTTGTTGCCAGGGGACTATGGCTACACCTTC. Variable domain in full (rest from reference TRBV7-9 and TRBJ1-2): DTGVSQNPRHKITKRGQNVTFRCDPISEHNRLYWYRQTLGQGPEFLTYFQNEAQLEKSRLLSDRFSAERPKGSFSTLEIQRTEQGDSAMYLCASSLLPGDYGYTFGSGTRLTVV.

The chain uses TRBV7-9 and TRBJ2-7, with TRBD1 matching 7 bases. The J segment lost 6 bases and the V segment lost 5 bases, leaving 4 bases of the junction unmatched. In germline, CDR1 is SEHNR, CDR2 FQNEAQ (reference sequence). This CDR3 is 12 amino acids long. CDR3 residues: CASSQTGPEQYF. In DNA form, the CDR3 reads TGTGCCAGCAGCCAGACAGGGCCCGAGCAGTACTTC.